The next 5 T cell receptor beta chains were all read from a single sample in a study of identifying expanded T cells in peripheral blood. Method: immunoSEQ multiplex PCR; TCRdb's copy keeps in-frame clones and lacks some. The sample lists about 130,000 clones; approximately 86% were seen once. The specimen was blood. Receptor source: a person between 18 and 75 years old in good health.

This chain uses TRBV30 with TRBJ1-3; 9 nucleotides match TRBD1. Germline trimming cut 2 bases from V and 4 bases from J; bases unmatched to any gene: 6. Germline V gives CDR1 GTSNPN, CDR2 SVGIG (reference sequence). The CDR3 has 15 residues. The CDR3 nucleotides read TGTGCCTGGAGTCCCGGGACAGGGCTAGGAAACACCATATATTTT. Translated, it gives CAWSPGTGLGNTIYF.

The gene calls are TRBV7-9 and TRBJ2-7; tentatively, D is TRBD2 (6 bases). V lost 5 bases and J 2 bases, leaving 16 bases between the germline ends. In germline, CDR1 is SEHNR, CDR2 FQNEAQ (reference sequence). The CDR3 length is 15 residues. CDR3 sequence (DNA): TGTGCCAGCAGCCGACTAGTTTCAACGGCCTACGAGCAGTACTTC. Its protein is CASSRLVSTAYEQYF.

The chain has TRBV7-2 and TRBJ2-1; 7 bases align to TRBD1. The junction had 3 bases not matched to a gene; V was cut back by 1 base and J by 6 bases. The CDR3 consists of 14 residues. Per germline, CDR1 SGHTA and CDR2 FQGNSA. CDR3 sequence (DNA): TGTGCCAGCAGCTTAGTTCCAGGGGGCAATGAGCAGTTCTTC. As protein: CASSLVPGGNEQFF.

This clone was counted between two and nine times. The chain uses TRBV18 and TRBJ1-1; D is uncertain. Trimming took 3 bases from V and 0 from J, leaving 11 bases between them. CDR3 length: 15 residues. Germline CDR1 reads KGHSH; CDR2 reads LQKENI. DNA of the CDR3: TGTGCCAGCTCACCTAATGGAGGGATGAACACTGAAGCTTTCTTT. Its translation is CASSPNGGMNTEAFF.

This clone came up a few times. The J gene is TRBJ2-2, the V gene TRBV7-9; D gene ambiguous. The CDR3 has 13 amino acids. Trimming removed 1 base at V and 3 bases at J, with 3 bases between. Germline V gives CDR1 SEHNR, CDR2 FQNEAQ (reference sequence). In DNA, the CDR3 is TGTGCCAGCAGCTTAGGGTACACCGGGGAGCTGTTTTTT. It specifies CASSLGYTGELFF.